This T cell receptor beta chain was identified during a study of glioma-infiltrating T cells after dendritic cell vaccination. Time point specified: after dendritic cell vaccination, including at tumor progression/relapse. Clones were read by immunoSEQ multiplex PCR, and TCRdb kept only the in-frame ones, dropping some. The sample lists 80,000 to 100,000 clones, around 80% occurring once. CDR3 size: 14 residues. The V end lost 4 bases, the J end lost 0 bases, and 10 bases lay between the germline ends. From germline, CDR1 is SGHAT and CDR2 FQNNGV. This specimen consisted of blood, obtained after dendritic cell vaccination. The TCR originated in a human donor with glioblastoma. This sequence joins TRBV11-2 and TRBJ2-7; perhaps TRBD2 as D (6 bases). As DNA, the CDR3 is TGTGCCAGCAGCTCACGGGAGTACTCCTACGAGCAGTACTTC. As protein: CASSSREYSYEQYF.